The next 5 T cell receptor beta chains were all read from a single sample in a study of post-analysis software for immune sequencing data. Study-level findings and limits: Elevated frequency relative to controls characterized roughly 5 TRBV segments in patients, TRBV5-6, TRBV5-1 and TRBV20-1 among them.

Libraries were made from TCR beta cDNA, and they carried unique molecular identifiers. Each CDR3 protein gets one entry after TCRdb re-called the PCR reads with MiXCR. The table includes about 820,000 distinct CDR3 sequences, around 53% detected once. These receptors' targets are unknown. Material for sequencing was blood. The source is a girl between 5 and 17 years old with multiple sclerosis.

The chain recombines TRBV2 with TRBJ1-3; the D is unclear. Trimming cost V 8 bases and J 0 bases, with 17 bases left between them. The CDR3 is 16 amino acids. Germline V gene lookup returns CDR1 SNHLY and CDR2 FYNNEI. The CDR3 nucleotides read TGTGCCAGCGCGACGCGAGGTACTGGCTCTGGAAACACCATATATTTT. This codes for CASATRGTGSGNTIYF.

This clonotype is a singleton in its sample. V and J are TRBV20-1 and TRBJ2-1; D perhaps matches TRBD2 (6 bases). With 2 bases removed from V and 4 bases from J, the gap between germline ends came to 18 bases. CDR3 length: 16 residues. Germline loops: CDR1 DFQATT, CDR2 SNEGSKA (reference sequence). CDR3 sequence reads: CSARLVGGGRYNEQFF. DNA for the CDR3: TGCAGTGCTAGACTAGTGGGAGGAGGAAGGTACAATGAGCAGTTCTTC.

V is TRBV12-3 or TRBV12-4 and J is TRBJ1-2; 9 nucleotides agree with TRBD1. V shed 1 base, J shed 5 bases, and the junction held 5 bases outside the gene matches. The CDR3 spans 15 residues. The CDR3, as DNA: TGTGCCAGCAGTTTAGGACAGGGGGTTCGGTATGGCTACACCTTC. Translation: CASSLGQGVRYGYTF.

This clonotype came up a few times. V gene TRBV10-3 combines with J gene TRBJ2-1; 12 nucleotides line up with TRBD2. V was clipped by 3 bases and J by 5 bases; unmatched bases: 11. Germline loops: CDR1 ENHRY, CDR2 SYGVKD. The CDR3 has 18 amino acids. CDR3 region: CAISDVTSGRPSDNEQFF. The CDR3 DNA is TGTGCCATCAGTGACGTGACTAGCGGGAGACCATCCGACAATGAGCAGTTCTTC.

This clonotype occurred a few times. The V and J genes are TRBV4-1 and TRBJ1-2; D gene uncertain. This CDR3 spans 15 amino acids. The ends were cut back, 2 bases at V and 7 bases at J, with 17 bases in the middle. Germline CDR1 MGHRA, CDR2 YSYEKL. CDR3 residues: CASSQPTASPAGYTF. CDR3 DNA: TGCGCCAGCAGCCAACCAACCGCAAGTCCCGCTGGCTACACCTTC.